The rows below give T cell receptor beta chains drawn from one sample of a study of cytomegalovirus exposure and HLA in healthy donors. TCRdb's table, derived via immunoSEQ multiplex PCR, lists solely in-frame clones and lacks some. Altogether approximately 160,000 clones are present, 80% to 90% being singletons, with the ten largest covering 1.5% to 2%. The specimen sequenced was PBMCs. Receptor source: a woman aged 18 to 35 in good health and CMV-seronegative. CDR3s include the opening cysteine and the closing phenylalanine or tryptophan. D genes are given only for firm matches. Part of the rows lack a size; the others show once, few, many or a class for expanded clones.

abundance: .; len: 13; j_gene: TRBJ1-1; d_gene: .; v_gene: TRBV18; CDR3nt: TGTGCCAGCTCGCGTGATGTGAACACTGAAGCTTTCTTT; CDR3aa: CASSRDVNTEAFF
abundance: once; len: 15; j_gene: TRBJ1-2; d_gene: TRBD1; v_gene: TRBV5-1; CDR3nt: TGCGCCAGCAGCTGGGGGACAGGGGGCAACTATGGCTACACCTTC; CDR3aa: CASSWGTGGNYGYTF
abundance: .; len: 13; j_gene: TRBJ1-5; d_gene: .; v_gene: TRBV7-3; CDR3nt: TGTGCCAGCAGCTTAGAGAACAATCAGCCCCAGCATTTT; CDR3aa: CASSLENNQPQHF
abundance: .; len: 13; j_gene: TRBJ2-5; d_gene: .; v_gene: TRBV29-1; CDR3nt: TGCAGCGTTGAAACGGGGGACGACCGAACCCAGTACTTC; CDR3aa: CSVETGDDRTQYF
abundance: few; len: 16; j_gene: TRBJ2-5; d_gene: TRBD2; v_gene: TRBV19; CDR3nt: TGTGCCAGTAGTATAGCGAAGCGGGGGGCCCAAGAGACCCAGTACTTC; CDR3aa: CASSIAKRGAQETQYF
abundance: .; len: 13; j_gene: TRBJ2-1; d_gene: TRBD1; v_gene: TRBV11-1; CDR3nt: TGTGCCAGCAGACGGGACAGGGCTAATGAGCAGTTCTTC; CDR3aa: CASRRDRANEQFF
abundance: .; len: 14; j_gene: TRBJ2-2; d_gene: .; v_gene: TRBV4-1; CDR3nt: TGCGCCAGTCGAGACATCGCGAACACCGGGGAGCTGTTTTTT; CDR3aa: CASRDIANTGELFF
abundance: .; len: 16; j_gene: TRBJ2-1; d_gene: .; v_gene: TRBV11-2; CDR3nt: TGTGCCAGCAGCTTGGGGAGGACCTTGTCCGCAAGTGAGCAGTTCTTC; CDR3aa: CASSLGRTLSASEQFF
abundance: .; len: 14; j_gene: TRBJ1-1; d_gene: .; v_gene: TRBV28; CDR3nt: TGTGCCAGCAGTCCCTCGGACTCGGGCACTGAAGCTTTCTTT; CDR3aa: CASSPSDSGTEAFF
abundance: once; len: 16; j_gene: TRBJ1-2; d_gene: .; v_gene: TRBV15; CDR3nt: TGTGCCACCAGCAGAGACAGGGCCTCCCATAACTATGGCTACACCTTC; CDR3aa: CATSRDRASHNYGYTF
abundance: few; len: 15; j_gene: TRBJ2-1; d_gene: TRBD2; v_gene: TRBV5-6; CDR3nt: TGTGCCAGCAGCCGCCCTAGCGGATCCTACAATGAGCAGTTCTTC; CDR3aa: CASSRPSGSYNEQFF
abundance: .; len: 15; j_gene: TRBJ2-3; d_gene: .; v_gene: TRBV7-9; CDR3nt: TGTGCCAGCAGCTTACAGGGTGGGAGCACAGATACGCAGTATTTT; CDR3aa: CASSLQGGSTDTQYF
abundance: .; len: 18; j_gene: TRBJ2-1; d_gene: TRBD2; v_gene: TRBV11-2; CDR3nt: TGTGCCAGCAGCTTAGATCTTTGGTCCCCCGGGGGGTACAATGAGCAGTTCTTC; CDR3aa: CASSLDLWSPGGYNEQFF
abundance: .; len: 15; j_gene: TRBJ1-6; d_gene: TRBD1; v_gene: TRBV2; CDR3nt: TGTGCCAGCAGTGTTCGGACAGGGTGGAATTCACCCCTCCACTTT; CDR3aa: CASSVRTGWNSPLHF
abundance: .; len: 15; j_gene: TRBJ1-5; d_gene: TRBD1; v_gene: TRBV6-1; CDR3nt: TGTGCCAGCAGTGCACTGGACAGGGAGGGTCAGCCCCAGCATTTT; CDR3aa: CASSALDREGQPQHF
abundance: .; len: 17; j_gene: TRBJ1-4; d_gene: TRBD1; v_gene: TRBV7-8; CDR3nt: TGTGCCAGCAGCTTAGCTCCAGGGGGCGTCGTGAATGAAAAACTGTTTTTT; CDR3aa: CASSLAPGGVVNEKLFF
abundance: .; len: 14; j_gene: TRBJ2-7; d_gene: .; v_gene: TRBV6-1; CDR3nt: TGTGCCATCCCCCGCGGATTAGACTCCTACGAGCAGTACTTC; CDR3aa: CAIPRGLDSYEQYF
abundance: once; len: 16; j_gene: TRBJ2-2; d_gene: .; v_gene: TRBV7-8; CDR3nt: TGTGCCAGCAGAGAGTACGGGACTTGGAACACCGGGGAGCTGTTTTTT; CDR3aa: CASREYGTWNTGELFF
abundance: once; len: 13; j_gene: TRBJ1-1; d_gene: .; v_gene: TRBV5-1; CDR3nt: TGCGCCAGCAGCTTGTCTAGGAACACTGAAGCTTTCTTT; CDR3aa: CASSLSRNTEAFF
abundance: .; len: 16; j_gene: TRBJ2-5; d_gene: TRBD1; v_gene: TRBV25-1; CDR3nt: TGTGCCAGCAGTCACAGGGGGACAGGGCTCGAAGAGACCCAGTACTTC; CDR3aa: CASSHRGTGLEETQYF
abundance: .; len: 14; j_gene: TRBJ1-5; d_gene: .; v_gene: TRBV27; CDR3nt: TGTGCCAGCAGCCAAACGGGGGGGGCATTGCCCCAGCATTTT; CDR3aa: CASSQTGGALPQHF
abundance: few; len: 14; j_gene: TRBJ2-5; d_gene: .; v_gene: TRBV15; CDR3nt: TGTGCCACCAGCAGAGACGGGATATCAGAGACCCAGTACTTC; CDR3aa: CATSRDGISETQYF
abundance: .; len: 15; j_gene: TRBJ2-1; d_gene: TRBD2; v_gene: TRBV11-2; CDR3nt: TGTGCCAGCAGCCCGGGGAGGGCCGGGTTGGGCGAGCAGTTCTTC; CDR3aa: CASSPGRAGLGEQFF
abundance: .; len: 14; j_gene: TRBJ2-1; d_gene: TRBD2; v_gene: TRBV29-1; CDR3nt: TGCAGCGGGAAGCGGGGGCCCTCCTACAATGAGCAGTTCTTC; CDR3aa: CSGKRGPSYNEQFF
abundance: .; len: 13; j_gene: TRBJ1-1; d_gene: .; v_gene: TRBV5-1; CDR3nt: TGCGCCAGCAGCTCCCAGGGGAACACTGAAGCTTTCTTT; CDR3aa: CASSSQGNTEAFF
abundance: .; len: 14; j_gene: TRBJ2-7; d_gene: TRBD1; v_gene: TRBV19; CDR3nt: TGTGCCAGTAGCAATACAGGGGGATTTTACGAGCAGTACTTC; CDR3aa: CASSNTGGFYEQYF
abundance: .; len: 13; j_gene: TRBJ2-5; d_gene: .; v_gene: TRBV18; CDR3nt: TGTGCCAGCCAGATCGGGACTCAAGAGACCCAGTACTTC; CDR3aa: CASQIGTQETQYF
abundance: .; len: 13; j_gene: TRBJ2-5; d_gene: TRBD1; v_gene: TRBV18; CDR3nt: TGTGCCAGCTCACCACAGGGGGCTGAGACCCAGTACTTC; CDR3aa: CASSPQGAETQYF
abundance: .; len: 16; j_gene: TRBJ1-3; d_gene: .; v_gene: TRBV19; CDR3nt: TGTGCCAGTAGTATTTCAGACAGGACAAGGGGAAACACCATATATTTT; CDR3aa: CASSISDRTRGNTIYF
abundance: .; len: 15; j_gene: TRBJ1-6; d_gene: TRBD1; v_gene: TRBV9; CDR3nt: TGTGCCAGCAGCGTCGAGGGACAGCTCAATTCACCCCTCCACTTT; CDR3aa: CASSVEGQLNSPLHF
abundance: .; len: 14; j_gene: TRBJ2-6; d_gene: .; v_gene: TRBV11-2; CDR3nt: TGTGCCAGCAGCGGCTCAACTGGGGCCAACGTCCTGACTTTC; CDR3aa: CASSGSTGANVLTF
abundance: few; len: 11; j_gene: TRBJ2-3; d_gene: TRBD2; v_gene: TRBV6-1; CDR3nt: TGTGCCAGCAGTCACGGGGGGACGCAGTATTTT; CDR3aa: CASSHGGTQYF
abundance: .; len: 16; j_gene: TRBJ2-7; d_gene: .; v_gene: TRBV28; CDR3nt: TGTGCCAGCAGCCCCTACCGGACGGGAGACTCCTACGAGCAGTACTTC; CDR3aa: CASSPYRTGDSYEQYF
abundance: .; len: 18; j_gene: TRBJ2-3; d_gene: .; v_gene: TRBV4-1; CDR3nt: TGCGCCAGCAGCCAAGACAGTATTCGCCCAGCGGATACAGATACGCAGTATTTT; CDR3aa: CASSQDSIRPADTDTQYF
abundance: .; len: 16; j_gene: TRBJ2-3; d_gene: .; v_gene: TRBV15; CDR3nt: TGTGCCACCAGCAGAGGGACAGACATTGGGTCAGATACGCAGTATTTT; CDR3aa: CATSRGTDIGSDTQYF
abundance: .; len: 15; j_gene: TRBJ2-2; d_gene: .; v_gene: TRBV28; CDR3nt: TGTGCCAGCTTGGTGGGCAGGATTAACACCGGGGAGCTGTTTTTT; CDR3aa: CASLVGRINTGELFF
abundance: .; len: 13; j_gene: TRBJ2-7; d_gene: .; v_gene: TRBV5-1; CDR3nt: TGCGCCAGCAGCTCAGGACACTCCTACGAGCAGTACTTC; CDR3aa: CASSSGHSYEQYF
abundance: .; len: 15; j_gene: TRBJ2-3; d_gene: .; v_gene: TRBV27; CDR3nt: TGTGCCAGCAGGATAGGGGCGCTGGGGACAGATACGCAGTATTTT; CDR3aa: CASRIGALGTDTQYF
abundance: .; len: 16; j_gene: TRBJ2-3; d_gene: TRBD2; v_gene: TRBV4-1; CDR3nt: TGCGCCAGCAGCCAAGTAGTGCGGGAGGTCGCAGATACGCAGTATTTT; CDR3aa: CASSQVVREVADTQYF
abundance: once; len: 16; j_gene: TRBJ2-1; d_gene: TRBD2; v_gene: TRBV9; CDR3nt: TGTGCCAGCAGCGTAGAACTAGCGAGCTCCTACAATGAGCAGTTCTTC; CDR3aa: CASSVELASSYNEQFF
abundance: .; len: 15; j_gene: TRBJ1-4; d_gene: TRBD1; v_gene: TRBV15; CDR3nt: TGTGCCACCAGCAGAGGGAGGGACAGGGACGAAAAACTGTTTTTT; CDR3aa: CATSRGRDRDEKLFF
abundance: few; len: 16; j_gene: TRBJ2-7; d_gene: .; v_gene: TRBV5-5; CDR3nt: TGTGCCAGCAGCTTGGTGCTAGTTCCCCCCCCCTACGAGCAGTACTTC; CDR3aa: CASSLVLVPPPYEQYF
abundance: .; len: 15; j_gene: TRBJ2-1; d_gene: .; v_gene: TRBV4-1; CDR3nt: TGCGCCAGCAGCCAAGCGGGGGACAGTTACAATGAGCAGTTCTTC; CDR3aa: CASSQAGDSYNEQFF
abundance: .; len: 14; j_gene: TRBJ2-1; d_gene: TRBD1; v_gene: TRBV9; CDR3nt: TGTGCCAGCAGCCGAGGGGGCATTGTCAATGAGCAGTTCTTC; CDR3aa: CASSRGGIVNEQFF
abundance: .; len: 16; j_gene: TRBJ2-7; d_gene: TRBD2; v_gene: TRBV11-2; CDR3nt: TGTGCCAGCAGCCCCTGGGGGCGGGAGGGCCACTACGAGCAGTACTTC; CDR3aa: CASSPWGREGHYEQYF
abundance: .; len: 14; j_gene: TRBJ1-1; d_gene: TRBD1; v_gene: TRBV10-2; CDR3nt: TGCGCCAGCAGTCATCAGGGGGCGCGGACTGAAGCTTTCTTT; CDR3aa: CASSHQGARTEAFF
abundance: .; len: 16; j_gene: TRBJ2-5; d_gene: TRBD2; v_gene: TRBV27; CDR3nt: TGTGCCAGCAGTCCGCAGGCGGGGGGGCCTTTAGAGACCCAGTACTTC; CDR3aa: CASSPQAGGPLETQYF
abundance: .; len: 14; j_gene: TRBJ1-3; d_gene: TRBD1; v_gene: TRBV6-5; CDR3nt: TGTGCCAGCATTCCAGGGGGTTCTGGAAACACCATATATTTT; CDR3aa: CASIPGGSGNTIYF
abundance: .; len: 12; j_gene: TRBJ1-1; d_gene: .; v_gene: TRBV5-1; CDR3nt: TGCGCCAGCAGCTCACAGGGATCTGAAGCTTTCTTT; CDR3aa: CASSSQGSEAFF
abundance: few; len: 14; j_gene: TRBJ1-5; d_gene: .; v_gene: TRBV6-1; CDR3nt: TGTGCCAGCACAGGTACCCTTAGCAATCAGCCCCAGCATTTT; CDR3aa: CASTGTLSNQPQHF
abundance: .; len: 13; j_gene: TRBJ2-1; d_gene: .; v_gene: TRBV7-2; CDR3nt: TGTGCCAGCAGCTTAGGTTGGACTGGTGAGCAGTTCTTC; CDR3aa: CASSLGWTGEQFF
abundance: .; len: 16; j_gene: TRBJ1-1; d_gene: .; v_gene: TRBV5-5; CDR3nt: TGTGCCAGCAGCTTGTCCCATTCGAAGGGAGTGGGTGAAGCTTTCTTT; CDR3aa: CASSLSHSKGVGEAFF
abundance: .; len: 13; j_gene: TRBJ1-1; d_gene: .; v_gene: TRBV18; CDR3nt: TGTGCCAGCTCATTGGGAGAGAACACTGAAGCTTTCTTT; CDR3aa: CASSLGENTEAFF
abundance: .; len: 12; j_gene: TRBJ1-6; d_gene: TRBD1; v_gene: TRBV28; CDR3nt: TGTGCCAGCAGCGATGACAGGGCTCCCCTCCACTTT; CDR3aa: CASSDDRAPLHF